Included here is one T cell receptor (beta chain) sequence, with context. The protocol was immunoSEQ multiplex PCR, while the TCRdb copy is restricted to in-frame clones and leaves out a portion. The sample carries some 15,000 clones, around 80% recorded once. These data belong to a study of immune evolution from preneoplasia to lung adenocarcinoma. The CDR3 is 13 amino acids. V shed 2 bases and J shed 12 bases, with 17 bases lying between them. Germline V lookup: CDR1 ENHRY, CDR2 SYGVKD. The sequence came from a person aged 65 to 79 with lung adenocarcinoma. Sequencing was carried out using FFPE minimally invasive lung adenocarcinoma tissue. V gene TRBV10-3 combines with J gene TRBJ2-7; maybe TRBD1 (5 bases). CDR3 loop: CAISERVQGVTYF. CDR3 sequence (DNA): TGTGCCATCAGTGAGAGGGTGCAAGGGGTCACGTACTTC.